This TCR beta chain was found in a study of cytomegalovirus exposure and HLA in healthy donors (TCRdb year 2017). Broadly, across the study: In an earlier analysis of approximately 500 of the donors, about 260 Gb of sequence data and 95 million to 130 million unique TCR beta sequences from 150 million to 200 million T cells were reported. Roughly 300 gigabases of sequencing data and 70 million to 95 million unique TCR sequences made up an early release that covered fewer than 650 HLA-typed donors. An earlier analysis of around 640 of the donors used high-throughput TCR beta sequencing to judge whether each TCR beta V gene segment behaved as functional or pseudogenic. The study aimed to test whether cataloging public T cell receptors could reveal signatures of past pathogen exposure. The number of typed donors differed by locus: about 620-640 for A, B, C, DRB1 and DQB1; 500 to 550 for DQA1; some 610 for DPA1; and about 450 for DPB1. Across about 370 genotyped donors of the cohort, an average of roughly 200,000 unique TCR beta nucleotide sequences per donor were sequenced, and around 20% of those sequences were non-productive. The T cell repertoires of 666 subjects were profiled by immunosequencing and related to cytomegalovirus serostatus. A later genetic analysis took genome-wide SNP genotypes for about three fifths of the 666 donors and used that subset as a discovery cohort. In the later analysis, no new phenotypic data were used to find candidate immune exposures; instead, reliance was placed on TCR beta sequences and their occurrence across donors. Along with the roughly 710-subject first cohort, a separate validation cohort of over a hundred different subjects was used. A later analysis re-examined previously published TCR beta repertoires from over 500 donors and added high-resolution HLA genotyping to investigate patterns of TCR occurrence. Four or five DR-DQ haplotypes were treated as single units for association and clustering because of strong linkage in the cohort. Every discovery cohort repertoire had been produced on one sequencing platform. To predict cytomegalovirus infection status, the study brought together high-throughput TCR immunosequencing, statistical association of individual TCRs with disease status, and machine learning. Donor age, sex, ethnicity and CMV serostatus were collected together with the repertoire data. HLA typing included class I and class II loci at four-digit resolution. Of the 300 to 500 genotyped donors, more than 75% were placed in the genetic ancestry cluster associated with self-reported Caucasian donors.

Libraries were built with the immunoSEQ multiplex PCR assay. The multiplex PCR relied on a mix of 60 forward primers for TCR Vbeta segments and 13 reverse primers for TCR Jbeta segments. Amplification of the CDR3 region of rearranged TCR beta genes was performed with a multiplex PCR assay on genomic DNA. On the Illumina HiSeq System, the amplified TCR beta libraries were sequenced as 87-base-pair reads. In the original analysis: A later analysis counted approximately 84 million unique TCR beta chains across the roughly 700 repertoires, and some 11 million of these chains were shared by at least two donors. Raw reads were error-corrected and collapsed into unique sequences with a nearest-neighbor algorithm that merged closely related sequences to remove PCR and sequencing errors. To assign V, D and J gene segments, CDR3 sequences were aligned to IMGT reference sequences. For a sequence to be retained, a match of at least six nucleotides was required to both a V gene segment and a J gene segment. Rearrangements were called productive when the CDR3 lacked stop codons and stayed in frame with V and J; all others were non-productive. Following IMGT convention, CDR3 was defined as the stretch from the second conserved V-encoded cysteine up to the conserved J-encoded phenylalanine. The earlier analysis of about 620 of the donors excluded sequences that lacked an unambiguous match to a single V gene segment. An earlier analysis of fewer than 750 of the donors classified V segments as functional when productive rearrangements were above 56.7% and as segregating when the standard deviation between donors was above 5%. A statistical classification framework was built for diagnosing cytomegalovirus status from the catalog of TCR beta chain sequences. In a later analysis, TCR nucleotide sequences were compared against IMGT/GENE-DB human TR gene sequences so that V and J genes could be assigned. The TCRdist pipeline was used in a later analysis to assign CDR3 sequences and most-parsimonious VDJ recombination scenarios. In a later analysis, each TCR beta chain was defined by its CDR3 amino acid sequence together with its V-gene family, and reads without a unique V-gene family were excluded. A later analysis removed over 500 highly shared, low-generation-probability nucleotide sequences to deal with suspected cross-contamination and a sequencing artifact. In a later analysis, a clonal expansion index for each public chain was calculated from normalized within-repertoire ranks of inferred template counts. Generation probabilities in a later analysis came from a VDJ recombination model fitted to out-of-frame rearrangements, and those results were checked against IGoR. In a later analysis, hypergeometric tests were used to score TCR-TCR, TCR-HLA and TCR-CMV co-occurrence, with a repertoire-size bias correction applied to TCR pairs. To estimate false discovery rates, a later analysis permuted the HLA or CMV assignments 20 times. In a later analysis, co-occurring TCRs were grouped using DBSCAN, with TCRdist sequence similarity added in when clustering inside HLA-allele-positive subsets. For co-occurrence clustering, repertoires with fewer than 30,000 or more than 120,000 public chains were excluded, along with a handful of repertoires with anomalous nucleotide sharing. The table was pulled from immuneACCESS by TCRdb, which kept in-frame rearrangements only. Such tables lose some clones; where checked, under half of the loss comes from unresolved V genes, and the rest has no known cause. V, J and clone size reflect that table, while D and trimming were determined from the DNA. This sample has fewer than 140,000 clones in its table, and 71% of those were observed once. Of the sample, 2.5% to 3% is held by the ten largest clones.

CDR1 and CDR2, looked up from the germline V gene (reference sequence), are LNHDA and SQIVND. Reading from cysteine to phenylalanine, the CDR3 counts 15 amino acids. CDR3 DNA only is kept here, 45 bases in frame from base 1. Cut back by 6 bases and 0 bases, the V and J ends lie 11 bases apart. A word on this clone: What this receptor recognizes is not known. No base qualities exist here, and no much larger clone lies one base off it.

The cohort was made up of approximately 670 healthy bone marrow donors. Cohort members were all nominally healthy when sampled, although unrecorded immune exposures were likely present. The donor tested CMV seronegative, placing the donor among the 350 to 400 seronegative members of the cohort. Each donor provided a peripheral blood sample, and peripheral blood mononuclear cells were used for TCR beta sequencing. Genomic DNA was extracted from the blood cell samples with the Qiagen DNeasy Blood Extraction Kit. What the study reported, not specific to this receptor: A further reported finding was that TCR beta sequences accurately predicted the HLA-A and HLA-B alleles for most subjects in the first cohort. The classifier was reported to diagnose cytomegalovirus status with high specificity and sensitivity in both the original and validation cohorts. The presence/absence analyses assumed that sequencing depth was roughly uniform across donors, and that assumption may not be true. HLA typing was unavailable for some donors at each locus, so association tests used only the typed subset. Most CMV-associated TCR beta chains appeared to be HLA-restricted in a later analysis, and the HLA associations seemed to be driven largely by CMV exposure. An association between a missense DCLRE1C variant and V-gene and J-gene trimming of TCR beta chains was found in a later genetic analysis and replicated in an independent cohort. A few of the identified cytomegalovirus-associated TCR beta chains were confirmed in vitro to be specific for cytomegalovirus antigens. Assigning TCR associations to individual alleles was difficult when HLA alleles, especially DR and DQ, strongly co-occurred. While some public TCRs were present in many individuals, most TCR sequences turned up only very rarely across donors. In an earlier analysis of about 540 of the donors, most TCR beta V segments were observed in productive rearrangements about 87% or about 30% of the time, broadly matching IMGT annotations. The study listed 150 to 200 TCR beta chains as associated with cytomegalovirus. A group of highly shared sequence variants was considered likely to be a technical artifact of the sequencing pipeline. Because counts were too low, roughly 18 rarely observed V segments, including chromosome 9 orphons, were left out of the earlier analysis of about 620 of the donors. A later genetic analysis reported fewer N-insertions in productive TCRs among donors in an Asian-associated ancestry cluster than the roughly 700-donor mean. In a later analysis, HLA-associated TCR beta chains were found to be more clonally expanded and to have lower generation probabilities than equally common non-associated chains. Correlated functional status among segregating V segments might reflect linkage disequilibrium, but an unknown experimental factor could not be ruled out. Because the 87-base-pair reads could not distinguish some IMGT-functional V segments, including TRBV6-2 and TRBV6-3, those segments were excluded. The authors suggested that the approach could potentially be extended to other disease states and immunological phenotypes. A later analysis found that TCR association rates varied across HLA loci, with DRB1 alleles showing the most associated TCRs and HLA-C alleles the fewest. For the cohort, immune exposure information was limited to CMV serostatus. In a later analysis, 15,000 to 20,000 TCR beta sequences were associated with specific HLA alleles at a false discovery rate of 0.05. This cohort had only TCR beta chains sequenced, and the lack of alpha or paired-chain data limited which features could be detected. A later analysis reported that several top co-occurrence clusters appeared linked to parvovirus B19, influenza, CMV and Epstein-Barr virus.

This clonotype was sampled from a female donor in good health and CMV-seronegative. The rearranged segments are TRBV19 and TRBJ2-2, with TRBD2 as a weak D call on 5 bases. Sequencing was done on a sample of PBMCs. The DNA sequence follows: TGTGCCAGTAGACCGGGGATAGCGAACACCGGGGAGCTGTTTTTT. Its protein product is CASRPGIANTGELFF.